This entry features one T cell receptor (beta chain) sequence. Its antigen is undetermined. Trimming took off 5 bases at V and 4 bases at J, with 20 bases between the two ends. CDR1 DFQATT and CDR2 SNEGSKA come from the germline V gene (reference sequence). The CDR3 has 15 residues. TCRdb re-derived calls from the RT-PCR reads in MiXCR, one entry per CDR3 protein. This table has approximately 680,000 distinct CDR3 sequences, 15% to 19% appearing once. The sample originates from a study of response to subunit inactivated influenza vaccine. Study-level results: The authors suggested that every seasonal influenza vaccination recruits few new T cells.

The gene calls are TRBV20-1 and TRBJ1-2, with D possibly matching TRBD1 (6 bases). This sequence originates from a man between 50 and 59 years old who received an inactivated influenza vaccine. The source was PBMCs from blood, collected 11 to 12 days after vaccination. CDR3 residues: CSAFSARTVPYGYTF. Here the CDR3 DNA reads TGCAGTGCTTTTTCCGCGAGGACAGTGCCCTATGGCTACACCTTC.